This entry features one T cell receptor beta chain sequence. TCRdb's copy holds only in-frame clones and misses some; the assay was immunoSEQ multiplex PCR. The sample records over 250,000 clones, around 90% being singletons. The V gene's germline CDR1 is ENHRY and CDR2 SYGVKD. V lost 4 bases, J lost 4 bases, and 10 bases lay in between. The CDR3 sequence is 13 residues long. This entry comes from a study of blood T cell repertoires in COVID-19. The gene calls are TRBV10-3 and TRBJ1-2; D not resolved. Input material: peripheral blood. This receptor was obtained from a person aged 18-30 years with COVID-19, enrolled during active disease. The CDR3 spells CAISGGVSYGYTF. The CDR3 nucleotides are TGTGCCATCAGTGGCGGGGTCTCCTATGGCTACACCTTC.